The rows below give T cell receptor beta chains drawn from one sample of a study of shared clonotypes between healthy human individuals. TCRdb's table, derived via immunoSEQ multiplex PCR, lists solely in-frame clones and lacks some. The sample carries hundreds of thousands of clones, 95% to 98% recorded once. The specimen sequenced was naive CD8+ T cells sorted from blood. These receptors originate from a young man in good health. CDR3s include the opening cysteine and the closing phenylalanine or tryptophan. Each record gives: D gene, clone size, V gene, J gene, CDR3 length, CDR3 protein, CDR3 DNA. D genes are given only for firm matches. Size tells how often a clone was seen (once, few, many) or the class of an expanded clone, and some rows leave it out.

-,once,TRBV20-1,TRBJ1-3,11,CSAVDGNTIYF,TGCAGTGCCGTCGACGGAAACACCATATATTTT
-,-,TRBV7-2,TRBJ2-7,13,CASSLAPGAEQYF,TGTGCCAGCAGCTTAGCGCCAGGGGCCGAGCAGTACTTC
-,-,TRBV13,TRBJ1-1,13,CASRVFMNTEAFF,TGTGCCAGCAGGGTATTCATGAACACTGAAGCTTTCTTT
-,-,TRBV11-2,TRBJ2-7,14,CASRSMGGTYEQYF,TGTGCCAGCAGGTCCATGGGGGGAACCTACGAGCAGTACTTC
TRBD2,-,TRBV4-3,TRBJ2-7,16,CASSQESSGSDYEQYF,TGCGCCAGCAGCCAAGAATCTAGCGGGAGTGACTACGAGCAGTACTTC
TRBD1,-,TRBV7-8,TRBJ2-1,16,CASSLSGTGTYNEQFF,TGTGCCAGCAGCTTATCGGGGACAGGGACCTACAATGAGCAGTTCTTC
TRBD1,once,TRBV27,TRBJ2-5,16,CASSPGGGILLETQYF,TGTGCCAGCAGTCCAGGGGGCGGAATTCTTCTGGAGACCCAGTACTTC
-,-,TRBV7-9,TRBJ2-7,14,CASSLEALGYEQYF,TGTGCCAGCAGCTTAGAGGCCCTCGGTTACGAGCAGTACTTC
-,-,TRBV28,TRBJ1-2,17,CASSPTYRTPRNYGYTF,TGTGCCAGCAGTCCAACCTACAGGACACCGAGGAACTATGGCTACACCTTC
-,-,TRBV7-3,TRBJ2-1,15,CASSLNLQGDHEQFF,TGTGCCAGCAGCTTAAACTTGCAGGGTGATCATGAGCAGTTCTTC
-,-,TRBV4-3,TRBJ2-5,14,CASSQDFSQETQYF,TGCGCCAGCAGCCAAGATTTCAGCCAAGAGACCCAGTACTTC
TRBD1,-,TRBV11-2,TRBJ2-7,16,CASSTRTGRERYEQYF,TGTGCCAGCAGCACCCGGACAGGGCGCGAGAGGTACGAGCAGTACTTC
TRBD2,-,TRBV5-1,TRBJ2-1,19,CASSLGLAGGFESYNEQFF,TGCGCCAGCAGCTTGGGACTAGCGGGAGGGTTCGAGTCCTACAATGAGCAGTTCTTC
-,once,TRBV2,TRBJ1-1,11,CASRGVTEAFF,TGTGCCAGCCGGGGGGTCACTGAAGCTTTCTTT
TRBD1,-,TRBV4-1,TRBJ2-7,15,CASSQEAGQGYEQYF,TGCGCCAGCAGCCAAGAAGCGGGACAGGGCTACGAGCAGTACTTC
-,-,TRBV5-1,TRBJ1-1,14,CASSPGGWNTEAFF,TGCGCCAGCAGCCCCGGGGGATGGAACACTGAAGCTTTCTTT
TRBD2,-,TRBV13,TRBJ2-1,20,CASRIWGTSGRYAANNEQFF,TGTGCCAGCAGAATATGGGGGACTAGCGGGAGGTATGCAGCGAACAATGAGCAGTTCTTC
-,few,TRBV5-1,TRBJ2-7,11,CASSSVYEQYF,TGCGCCAGCAGCTCGGTCTACGAGCAGTACTTC
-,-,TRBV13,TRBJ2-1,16,CASTLLVSGFHNEQFF,TGTGCCAGCACCCTCTTGGTGAGTGGCTTTCACAATGAGCAGTTCTTC
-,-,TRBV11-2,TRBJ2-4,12,CASSLYTNIQYF,TGTGCCAGCAGCTTATACACCAACATTCAGTACTTC
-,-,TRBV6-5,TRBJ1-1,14,CASSYGRLNTEAFF,TGTGCCAGCAGTTACGGGCGGTTGAACACTGAAGCTTTCTTT
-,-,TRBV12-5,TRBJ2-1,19,CASGLAPSSGRVSYNEQFF,TGTGCTAGTGGTTTGGCCCCTAGTTCCGGGAGAGTATCCTACAATGAGCAGTTCTTC
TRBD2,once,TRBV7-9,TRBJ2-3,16,CASSFRGLADTDTQYF,TGTGCCAGCAGCTTTCGAGGACTAGCGGATACAGATACGCAGTATTTT
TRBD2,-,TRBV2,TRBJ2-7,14,CASMGLAGAYEQYF,TGTGCCAGCATGGGACTAGCGGGAGCCTACGAGCAGTACTTC
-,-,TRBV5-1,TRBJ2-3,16,CASSAEGGSGTDTQYF,TGCGCCAGCAGCGCGGAGGGGGGCTCTGGCACAGATACGCAGTATTTT
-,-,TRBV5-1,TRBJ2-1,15,CASSRIGRSDNEQFF,TGCGCCAGCAGCCGGATAGGCCGCAGCGACAATGAGCAGTTCTTC
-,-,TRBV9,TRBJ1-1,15,CASSPRDLMNTEAFF,TGTGCCAGCAGCCCAAGGGACCTCATGAACACTGAAGCTTTCTTT
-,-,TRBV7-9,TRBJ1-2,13,CASSLPGNYGYTF,TGTGCCAGCAGCTTACCAGGGAACTATGGCTACACCTTC
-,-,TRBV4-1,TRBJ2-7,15,CASSQATRSRLEQYF,TGCGCCAGCAGCCAAGCCACTAGATCCCGGCTCGAGCAGTACTTC
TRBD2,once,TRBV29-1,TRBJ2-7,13,CSAGTSGNFEQYF,TGCAGCGCCGGGACTAGCGGGAATTTCGAGCAGTACTTC
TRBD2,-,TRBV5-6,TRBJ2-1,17,CASSLVILREGYNEQFF,TGTGCCAGCAGCTTGGTGATATTGCGGGAGGGCTACAATGAGCAGTTCTTC